This TCR beta chain was found in a study of T-cell memory formation after mild COVID-19 (dated by TCRdb to about 2021). About the full investigation: Most TCR sequence clusters were specific to one of the two donors. T-cell clones expanding and contracting after mild COVID-19 in two donors were tracked by longitudinal TCRalpha and TCRbeta repertoire sequencing. Two young, previously healthy adult volunteers, one female and one male, were included in the cohort.

The full study reports these points: Some responding clones were detected in pre-infection memory, suggesting pre-existing cross-reactive memory T cells joined the SARS-CoV-2 response. The second-wave clones that peaked on day 37 were not confirmed to be SARS-CoV-2 specific. Contracting CD4+ clones were located mainly in the CM and EM memory subsets, whereas CD8+ clones were found to be enriched in EMRA. Balanced CD4/CD8 phenotypes were observed for clones contracting from day 15 to 85, whereas a bias towards CD4+ was observed for a second wave of clones expanding from day 15 to 37. Only two mild cases were covered in the study, and larger cohorts including severe cases with pre-infection samples were considered necessary.

A remark on this clonotype: Its antigen is unknown. No base quality information exists; no much larger clone differs at one position.

PBMCs were isolated by Ficoll-Paque density gradient centrifugation. The cysteine opens and the phenylalanine closes a CDR3 of 12 amino acids. Only the CDR3 DNA is retained, 36 bases long and in frame from the first base. Taken from the germline V gene, the CDR1 and CDR2 loops are ENHRY and SYGVKD. V is reduced by 5 bases and J by 0 bases, leaving a spacing of 3 bases between them. Reads for this sample came from an Illumina NovaSeq 6000. Using 5'RACE with constant-segment primers, TCRalpha and TCRbeta cDNA libraries were constructed, with sample barcodes and unique molecular identifiers added in the process. RNA was extracted from every sample with Trizol reagent. Library amplification was performed in two PCR steps, and a second sample barcode and Illumina TruSeq adapters were introduced in the second step. Sequencing of the libraries was done on an Illumina NovaSeq, producing 2 x 150 bp paired-end reads. The authors processed their data as follows. The reads were demultiplexed and collapsed into UMI-guided consensus sequences using migec v1.2.7. Using mixcr v2.1.11, UMI consensuses were aligned to TRA and TRB V and J templates and then assembled into clonotypes. A clonotype was counted as expanded or contracted only when both edgeR and NoisET called the clonotype significant, with the noise models trained on biological replicates. For edgeR calls, a false discovery rate-adjusted p below 0.01 and a log2 fold-change threshold of 1 were applied. As an exploratory analysis of dynamics, max-normalized trajectories of the 1000 most abundant clonotypes were examined by PCA with hierarchical clustering. The CD4 or CD8 phenotype of responding clones was assigned using the separately sequenced CD4+ and CD8+ repertoires. Starting from the raw public reads, TCRdb applied fastp trimming at Q25, assembled clones with MiXCR and retained in-frame beta chains. Rows with one shared CDR3 protein collapse into an entry with the most common genes and DNA. The V and J calls, along with clone size, are taken from TCRdb and not from the paper's own processing. For this sample there are roughly 510,000 distinct CDR3 sequences; roughly 17% appear just once. Around 8.1% of the sample is in the top ten clones.

This chain joins TRBV10-3 to TRBJ2-3, with the D gene not confidently named. Sequencing was done on a sample of PBMCs or a T cell subset sorted from them (not recorded which). The TCR was taken from an adult woman who had mild COVID-19 (a few samples of this study predate the infection). The sample titles of this study are shuffled in the database, so cell type and time point are left out; the donor was told from shared clones. The CDR3 region reads CAISYSTDTQYF. The DNA sequence is TGTGCCATCAGTTATAGCACAGATACGCAGTATTTT.